Listed below are T cell receptor beta chains from one sample, sequenced in a study of T cell responses to AZD1222 COVID-19 vaccine. Clones were read by immunoSEQ multiplex PCR, and TCRdb kept only the in-frame ones, dropping some. The table records about 120,000 clones, 86% of them present only once. The sample in question was peripheral blood, obtained 28 days after the second AZD1222 dose. The receptors were gathered from an adult who received the AZD1222 COVID-19 vaccine. CDR3s include the opening cysteine and the closing phenylalanine or tryptophan. The order of the fields is V gene, J gene, clone size, D gene, CDR3 DNA, CDR3 protein. A D gene is named only where the DNA matches it firmly. The size of a clone is reported for some rows only, either as once, few or many, or as a class for expanded clones.

>TRBV6-5|TRBJ2-3|.|TRBD1
TGTGCCAGCAGTCCATCGGACAGGGCTTATACGCAGTATTTT
CASSPSDRAYTQYF
>TRBV28|TRBJ2-1|.|.
TGTGCCAGCAGTTCCGACAGTGTCTATGAGCAGTTCTTC
CASSSDSVYEQFF
>TRBV10-3|TRBJ1-5|few|TRBD1
TGTGCCGCCGGACAGGGTTCTAATCAGCCCCAGCATTTT
CAAGQGSNQPQHF
>TRBV12-3/TRBV12-4|TRBJ2-7|once|.
TGTGCCAGCAGTCCCCTTGGCCCGTACGAGCAGTACTTC
CASSPLGPYEQYF
>TRBV18|TRBJ1-5|.|TRBD1
TGTGCCAGCTCACAACAGGGGGCGAATCAGCCCCAGCATTTT
CASSQQGANQPQHF
>TRBV4-2|TRBJ2-1|.|.
TGTGCCAGCAGCCAAACTCTCAGGGGTAGCTCCTACAATGAGCAGTTCTTC
CASSQTLRGSSYNEQFF
>TRBV24-1|TRBJ2-3|.|.
TGTGCCACCAGTGCCCGGCCCTCGGACGATACGCAGTATTTT
CATSARPSDDTQYF
>TRBV9|TRBJ2-1|.|TRBD2
TGTGCCAGCAGCGTCGCTAGCGGCTACTACAATGAGCAGTTCTTC
CASSVASGYYNEQFF
>TRBV30|TRBJ2-3|once|.
TGTGCCTGGAGCACGACTCGGGATACGCAGTATTTT
CAWSTTRDTQYF
>TRBV19|TRBJ1-2|.|.
TGTGCCAGTATGGCGTTGGGAGCTTATTATGGCTACACCTTC
CASMALGAYYGYTF
>TRBV30|TRBJ1-2|.|.
TGTGCCTGGAGTGTTTCGCAGGTTGGAGGCTACACCTTC
CAWSVSQVGGYTF
>TRBV7-9|TRBJ2-5|.|TRBD2
TGTGCCAGCAGCTTAAGTGGCGGACTAGTAGAAGAGACCCAGTACTTC
CASSLSGGLVEETQYF
>TRBV5-3|TRBJ2-7|.|TRBD1
TGTGCCAGAAGCTGCAATCCGGGACAGGATAGCTCCTACGAGCAGTACTTC
CARSCNPGQDSSYEQYF
>TRBV4-1|TRBJ1-1|.|.
TGCGCCAGCAGCGATCGGGGGGGCACTGAAGCTTTCTTT
CASSDRGGTEAFF
>TRBV9|TRBJ1-4|.|.
TGTGCCAGCAGCGTAGCCGGGGTAGGTGAAAAACTGTTTTTT
CASSVAGVGEKLFF
>TRBV20-1|TRBJ2-4|once|.
TGCAGTGCTAGTTCTAATTGGGGTCGGGGGAACATTCAGTACTTC
CSASSNWGRGNIQYF
>TRBV4-1|TRBJ2-7|.|.
TGCGCCAGCAGCCTTGCATCTACCTACGAGCAGTACTTC
CASSLASTYEQYF
>TRBV7-2|TRBJ2-7|.|.
TGTGCCAGCAGCTTACTTGGTGTAGGGCCTTTGGTCCACGAGCAGTACTTC
CASSLLGVGPLVHEQYF
>TRBV19|TRBJ2-1|.|.
TGTGCCAGTAGTATGGGACGATACGGCTACAATGAGCAGTTCTTC
CASSMGRYGYNEQFF
>TRBV6-1|TRBJ1-3|.|.
TGTGCCAGCAGTGAGGGCTCTGGAAACACCATATATTTT
CASSEGSGNTIYF
>TRBV7-3|TRBJ2-5|.|.
TGTGCCAGCAGCAGGCGGTCGGGGGAATCACAAGAGACCCAGTACTTC
CASSRRSGESQETQYF
>TRBV29-1|TRBJ2-3|.|TRBD1
TGCAGCGTTGTGGACAGGGGGACAGATACGCAGTATTTT
CSVVDRGTDTQYF
>TRBV6-5|TRBJ2-7|.|TRBD1
TGTGCCAGCAGGGGGACAGGCCTTCCCTACGAGCAGTACTTC
CASRGTGLPYEQYF
>TRBV4-3|TRBJ2-1|.|.
TGCGCCAGCAGCCAAGACAGGGATGAGCAGTTCTTC
CASSQDRDEQFF
>TRBV4-1|TRBJ1-2|.|.
TGCGCCAGCAGCCAGAGTACCCATGACTATGGCTACACCTTC
CASSQSTHDYGYTF
>TRBV19|TRBJ2-7|.|.
TGTGCCAGTATTGGGCGGCGCGAAGGTCACTACGAGCAGTACTTC
CASIGRREGHYEQYF
>TRBV6-2/TRBV6-3|TRBJ2-7|.|.
TGTGCCAGCAGTTACGAATTCAACGCGCGCGAGCAGTACTTC
CASSYEFNAREQYF
>TRBV9|TRBJ1-3|.|.
TGTGCCAGCAGCCCCCGACCGGGACCTGGGGGAAACACCATATATTTT
CASSPRPGPGGNTIYF
>TRBV7-8|TRBJ1-1|.|.
TGTGCCAGCAGCTTAATAGGGGTAGGCACTGAAGCTTTCTTT
CASSLIGVGTEAFF